Following are 7 T cell receptor beta chains from one sample sequenced in a study of identical twins. TCRdb fed the 5' RACE reads into MiXCR, producing one record per CDR3 protein. The sample shows over 200,000 distinct CDR3 sequences, about 10% of them seen only once. Sample: memory T cells sorted from blood. Every receptor here comes from a man between 50 and 59 years old in good health.

This clonotype was recorded at least ten times. The gene calls are TRBV7-2 and TRBJ1-2; 7 nucleotides line up with TRBD1. This CDR3 region has 13 residues. Trimming cost V 8 bases and J 4 bases; bases outside gene matches: 7. Germline loops: CDR1 SGHTA, CDR2 FQGNSA. The CDR3 nucleotides are TGTGCCAGCGGTTCGACAGGGCTCTATGGCTACACCTTC. Translation: CASGSTGLYGYTF.

This clonotype was counted at least ten times. This chain joins TRBV29-1 and TRBJ2-7; 7 bases match TRBD1. J gave up 6 bases and V 7 bases, and 9 bases lay outside the gene matches. This CDR3 is 12 amino acids long. The germline V gene has CDR1 SQVTM and CDR2 ANQGSEA. Here the CDR3 reads CSAKDTGVEQYF. DNA for the CDR3: TGCAGCGCAAAAGATACAGGGGTCGAGCAGTACTTC.

The chain uses TRBV4-2 and TRBJ2-5; no clear D gene. The CDR3 runs to 13 residues. V gave up 0 bases and J gave up 3 bases, with 5 bases separating them. In germline, CDR1 is LGHNA, CDR2 YNFKEQ. CDR3 DNA: TGTGCCAGCAGCCAAGAAGTTAAAGAGACCCAGTACTTC. It encodes CASSQEVKETQYF.

The rearrangement joins TRBV10-3 to TRBJ2-7; unclear D gene. Germline lookup yields CDR1 ENHRY and CDR2 SYGVKD. V was pared by 0 bases and J by 7 bases, with 4 bases between. CDR3 length equals 11 residues. The CDR3 region is CAISESWEQYF. Written as DNA, the CDR3 is TGTGCCATCAGTGAGTCGTGGGAGCAGTACTTC.

The sample holds many counts of this clonotype. The chain couples TRBV12-3 or TRBV12-4 to TRBJ1-1, with D perhaps matching TRBD1 (5 bases). This CDR3 region has 15 residues. Trimming stripped 3 bases from V and 3 bases from J, with 14 bases between. As DNA, the CDR3 is TGTGCCAGCAGTTTCCCCCCGGGAGGGGACACTGAAGCTTTCTTT. Residues: CASSFPPGGDTEAFF.

This clonotype showed up many times. The chain's CDR3 is CASSRSSGLSTDTQYF. The CDR3 nucleotides read TGCGCCAGCAGCCGATCTAGCGGGCTGAGCACAGATACGCAGTATTTT. The chain has TRBV4-1 and TRBJ2-3, with 8 bases identical to TRBD2. Germline V lookup: CDR1 MGHRA, CDR2 YSYEKL. J was trimmed by 0 bases and V by 4 bases; bases with no gene match: 6. The CDR3 is 16 amino acids.

This clonotype appeared many times. The rearrangement links TRBV28 to TRBJ1-5; TRBD1 aligns across 10 bases. Looked up from germline, CDR1 is MDHEN and CDR2 is SYDVKM. With 1 base clipped from V and 7 bases from J, the junction kept 7 bases outside the gene matches. This CDR3 region has 16 residues. The CDR3 nucleotides are TGTGCCAGCAGTTTATTTCGGACAGGGGGACGACAGCCCCAGCATTTT. It yields the protein CASSLFRTGGRQPQHF.